Detailed here is one TCR beta chain. The CDR3 loop spans 14 amino acids. Germline V CDR1 and CDR2: LGHDT, YNNKEL (reference sequence). Deletions cut 3 bases from V and 0 bases from J, with 8 bases between. The sample is drawn from a study of blood T cell repertoires in COVID-19. Clones were sequenced by immunoSEQ multiplex PCR, and TCRdb holds only the in-frame ones, with some missing. Of approximately 240,000 clones listed, about 85% were seen once; the top ten hold about 6.9%. This sequence joins TRBV3-1 (or the pseudogene TRBV3-2) and TRBJ1-1, with unresolved D. Input material: PBMCs or T cells enriched from blood (not recorded which). The receptor's source is a woman in her thirties with acute COVID-19. The CDR3 reads CASSQTYMNTEAFF. Written as DNA, the CDR3 is TGTGCCAGCAGCCAGACATATATGAACACTGAAGCTTTCTTT.